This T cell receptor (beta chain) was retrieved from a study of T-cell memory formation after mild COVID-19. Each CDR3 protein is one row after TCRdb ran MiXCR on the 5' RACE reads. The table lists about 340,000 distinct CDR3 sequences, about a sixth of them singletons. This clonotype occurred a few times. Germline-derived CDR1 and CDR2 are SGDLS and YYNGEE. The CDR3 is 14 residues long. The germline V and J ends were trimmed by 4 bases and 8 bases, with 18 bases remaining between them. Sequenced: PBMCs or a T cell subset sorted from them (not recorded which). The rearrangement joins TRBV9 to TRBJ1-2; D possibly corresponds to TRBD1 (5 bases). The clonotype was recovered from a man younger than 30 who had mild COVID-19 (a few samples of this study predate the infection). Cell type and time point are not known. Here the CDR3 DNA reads TGTGCCAGCAGCCTCCTGGGGCTTGGCGGCGGCTACACCTTC. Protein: CASSLLGLGGGYTF.